A single T cell receptor (beta chain) is shown here with its context. An end of the junction does not agree with germline; a read error may underlie this. This entry comes from a study of human T cells and chemical hapten exposure. Study-wide background: Skin of the upper inner arm, around 2 cm by around 2 cm, received 2% DPC for sensitization.

Germline values: CDR1 ENHRY, CDR2 SYGVKD. The CDR3 consists of 14 residues. The time point: patch test 2, 6 weeks after DPC sensitization. Treatment denoted: therapeutic diphenylcyclopropenone sensitization with weekly scalp DPC. Within the library, unique molecular identifiers were attached to each individual cDNA molecule. TCRdb fed the RACE reads into MiXCR, producing one record per CDR3 protein. Among just over 350,000 distinct CDR3 sequences listed, nearly 6.5% were seen once. The TCR was taken from a woman in her late teens or twenties with alopecia areata. Some clones in this sample may be carry-over from other donors' samples. The chain has TRBV10-3 and TRBJ2-1; TRBD2 matches 8 bases. The starting material was whole blood, obtained in connection with sensitization to the hapten diphenylcyclopropenone (DPC). CDR3: CAIEGGGSHNEQIF. In DNA form, the CDR3 reads TGTGCCATCGAAGGCGGGGGGTCCCACAATGAGCAGATCTTC.